A single sample is the source of the 20 T cell receptor beta chains below, sequenced in a study of T cells after yellow fever vaccination. MiXCR, applied by TCRdb to the 5' RACE reads, yields one record per CDR3 protein. Altogether about 320,000 distinct CDR3 sequences are present, 3.5% to 5% being singletons, with the ten largest covering around 19%. The specimen was PBMCs, collected 15 days after the yellow fever booster vaccination. The receptors were sampled from a young man who received the YFV17D yellow fever vaccine.

The chain uses TRBV7-9 and TRBJ1-1; a weak D match, TRBD1 (5 bases). V lost 5 bases and J 0 bases, leaving 10 bases between the germline ends. CDR1 and CDR2 from the germline V gene are SEHNR and FQNEAQ (reference sequence). CDR3 length: 14 amino acids. DNA for the CDR3: TGTGCCAGCAGCCCACAGGAGTTGAACACTGAAGCTTTCTTT. Protein sequence: CASSPQELNTEAFF.

The chain joins TRBV10-3 to TRBJ1-4, with a weak D call TRBD1 (6 bases). The CDR3 has 15 amino acids. V lost 4 bases to trimming and J lost 8 bases, with 17 bases between them. Germline assignment: CDR1 ENHRY and CDR2 SYGVKD. CDR3 bases: TGTGCCATCAGTGGGAACAGGGAGGGGATCGAAAAACTGTTTTTT. It specifies CAISGNREGIEKLFF.

This clonotype was counted many times. The chain carries TRBV4-3 and TRBJ1-2, with TRBD1 identical over 7 bases. Germline values: CDR1 LGHNA, CDR2 YSLEER. This CDR3 comprises 14 residues. V dropped 4 bases and J dropped 5; count of bases not matched to a gene: 7. The CDR3 sequence is CASSPVTGDYGYTF. Here the CDR3 DNA reads TGCGCCAGCAGCCCAGTTACAGGGGATTATGGCTACACCTTC.

The V call is TRBV19, the J call TRBJ1-2; D call uncertain. The V end was cut by 3 bases, the J end by 4 bases, with 9 bases between. CDR3 size: 13 residues. Germline V gives CDR1 LNHDA, CDR2 SQIVND (reference sequence). The CDR3 loop reads CASSIPGVYGYTF. CDR3 nucleotides: TGTGCCAGTAGTATCCCAGGCGTCTATGGCTACACCTTC. The full variable domain, with the rest looked up from reference TRBV19 and TRBJ1-2, is DGGITQSPKYLFRKEGQNVTLSCEQNLNHDAMYWYRQDPGQGLRLIYYSQIVNDFQKGDIAEGYSVSREKKESFPLTVTSAQKNPTAFYLCASSIPGVYGYTFGSGTRLTVV.

This clonotype was seen more than once but under ten times. The CDR3, as DNA: TGTGCCGAAGTGGCGGGGGGGTGCTGCAATGAGCAGTTCTTC. This gives the protein CAEVAGGCCNEQFF. V and J are TRBV7-2 and TRBJ2-1; 9 bases agree with TRBD2. The ends lost 11 bases at V and 6 bases at J; junction bases unmatched: 11. Germline CDR1 SGHTA, CDR2 FQGNSA. The CDR3 spans 14 residues.

The rearrangement joins TRBV7-2 to TRBJ2-2; D perhaps matches TRBD2 (5 bases). The V gene lost 5 bases and the J gene lost 9 bases, with 16 bases spanning the gap. This CDR3 is built from 14 residues. Germline CDR1 and CDR2: SGHTA and FQGNSA. Written as DNA, the CDR3 is TGTGCCAGCAGCCCCGGGATAAAGTTCCGGGAGCTGTTTTTT. Its translation: CASSPGIKFRELFF.

This clonotype appeared many times. One junction end disagrees with the germline gene, perhaps due to a read error. The chain links TRBV7-7 to TRBJ1-3; a weak D match, TRBD1 (6 bases). The CDR3 runs to 13 residues. Germline V CDR1 and CDR2: SSHAT, FNYEAQ (reference sequence). In nucleotides, the CDR3 is TGTGCTAGCACCCAGGGGCCTGGAAACACCATATATTTT. Translating gives CASTQGPGNTIYF.

At least ten counts were recorded for this clonotype. The chain links TRBV7-2 to TRBJ2-5; no clear D. Germline lookup yields CDR1 SGHTA and CDR2 FQGNSA. Trimming cost V 1 base and J 0 bases, with 3 bases left between them. The CDR3 has 13 amino acids. This CDR3 reads CASSLDYQETQYF. CDR3 DNA sequence: TGTGCCAGCAGCTTAGACTACCAAGAGACCCAGTACTTC.

At least ten counts were recorded for this clonotype. The chain joins TRBV5-1 to TRBJ1-3; the match to TRBD1 covers 9 bases. The CDR3 loop spans 18 amino acids. The V gene end was trimmed by 4 bases and the J gene end by 1 base; junction bases not matched to a gene: 12. CDR1 is SGHRS, CDR2 YFSETQ, per germline. The CDR3 region is CASSPRQGERSSGNTIYF. CDR3 coding DNA: TGCGCCAGCAGCCCGAGACAGGGGGAACGGAGTTCTGGAAACACCATATATTTT.

The chain carries TRBV20-1 and TRBJ2-1, with 10 bases lining up with TRBD2. V was pared by 1 base and J by 5 bases, with 8 bases of the junction left unmatched. Germline V CDR1 and CDR2: DFQATT, SNEGSKA (reference sequence). CDR3 length: 16 amino acids. CDR3 loop: CSARGVAGGVHNEQFF. As DNA, the CDR3 is TGCAGTGCTAGAGGTGTAGCGGGGGGCGTCCACAATGAGCAGTTCTTC.

This clonotype was counted a few times. The chain combines TRBV15 with TRBJ2-3; D gene ambiguous. The V and J ends lost 7 bases and 2 bases respectively, with 13 bases between them. The CDR3 sequence is 14 residues long. Germline V gives CDR1 LNHNV, CDR2 YYDKDF (reference sequence). The chain's CDR3 is CATNGPKYTDTQYF. CDR3 sequence (DNA): TGTGCCACCAACGGGCCCAAGTACACAGATACGCAGTATTTT. The full variable domain, with the rest looked up from reference TRBV15 and TRBJ2-3, is DAMVIQNPRYQVTQFGKPVTLSCSQTLNHNVMYWYQQKSSQAPKLLFHYYDKDFNNEADTPDNFQSRRPNTSFCFLDIRSPGLGDTAMYLCATNGPKYTDTQYFGPGTRLTVL.

This clonotype was counted between two and nine times. V usage is TRBV6-6 and J usage is TRBJ1-3; possibly TRBD1 for D (5 bases). The CDR3 length is 16 residues. Germline V gene sequence: CDR1 MNHNY, CDR2 SVGAGI (reference sequence). V dropped 6 bases and J dropped 4 bases, with 19 bases sitting between them. The DNA for the CDR3 is TGTGCCAGCAGCCCACCGGCGGGGCGCGAAGGAAACACCATATATTTT. Translating gives CASSPPAGREGNTIYF.

There are many counts of this clonotype. The chain has TRBV4-1 and TRBJ2-5; weak D call: TRBD2 (5 bases). This CDR3 has 14 amino acids. Trimming took off 2 bases at V and 2 bases at J, with 9 bases between the two ends. CDR1 is MGHRA, CDR2 YSYEKL, per germline. The CDR3 protein is CASSQTRGQETQYF. The CDR3 DNA is TGCGCCAGCAGCCAAACTCGGGGACAAGAGACCCAGTACTTC.

This clonotype was seen many times. This chain connects TRBV20-1 to TRBJ1-1; D is uncertain. CDR3 length equals 13 residues. V was trimmed by 0 bases and J by 4 bases, leaving 9 bases between them. The V gene's germline CDR1 is DFQATT and CDR2 SNEGSKA (reference sequence). The CDR3: CSARDPRGTEAFF. The CDR3, as DNA: TGCAGTGCTAGAGATCCCAGAGGCACTGAAGCTTTCTTT.

There are many counts of this clonotype. This chain uses TRBV20-1 with TRBJ2-7; TRBD1 matches 8 bases. The CDR3 consists of 14 residues. Germline CDR1 and CDR2: DFQATT and SNEGSKA (reference sequence). The V segment lost 2 bases and the J segment 1 base; nucleotides outside the gene matches: 4. CDR3 residues: CSARRTGPSYEQYV. The CDR3 bases are TGCAGTGCTAGAAGGACAGGGCCTTCCTACGAGCAGTACGTC.

This clonotype was seen a handful of times. The chain combines TRBV7-6 with TRBJ1-4, with D maybe TRBD1 (6 bases). Germline lookup yields CDR1 SGHVS and CDR2 FNYEAQ. The CDR3 has 19 amino acids. Trimming removed 1 base from V and 0 bases from J, with 18 bases in between. In DNA form, the CDR3 reads TGTGCCAGCAGCTTAGACAGGGCGGAGGTGTATGCAACTAATGAAAAACTGTTTTTT. Protein: CASSLDRAEVYATNEKLFF.

This clonotype was seen only a few times. The chain has TRBV12-3 or TRBV12-4 and TRBJ2-2; unclear D gene. Trimming removed 7 bases at V and 2 bases at J, with 20 bases between. The CDR3 loop spans 17 amino acids. The CDR3 sequence is CASNSLLGPRNTGELFF. The CDR3 DNA sequence: TGTGCCAGCAATTCGCTCCTGGGCCCGAGAAACACCGGGGAGCTGTTTTTT.

This clonotype came up many times. The chain has TRBV27 and TRBJ1-2; TRBD1 agrees at 7 bases. Trimming at V came to 2 bases and at J to 8 bases, leaving 20 bases not matched to a gene. CDR3 length: 18 amino acids. Germline CDR1 reads MNHEY; CDR2 reads SMNVEV (reference sequence). CDR3 DNA: TGTGCCAGCAGTTTACTCATGGTCATGAACAGGGGAGGAGACGGCTACACCTTC. The encoded protein is CASSLLMVMNRGGDGYTF.

This clonotype has a count of ten or more. The V gene is TRBV14, the J gene TRBJ2-2; D unresolved. Trimming took off 0 bases at V and 9 bases at J, with 8 bases between the two ends. This CDR3 comprises 13 residues. Per the germline V gene, CDR1 is SGHDN and CDR2 is FVKESK. The CDR3 sequence is CASSQDLARELFF. Written as DNA, the CDR3 is TGTGCCAGCAGCCAAGATCTCGCCCGGGAGCTGTTTTTT.

This clonotype was seen only a few times. The chain is built from TRBV7-9 and TRBJ1-1, with unresolved D. The germline gives CDR1 SEHNR, CDR2 FQNEAQ (reference sequence). The CDR3 consists of 12 residues. Deletions cut 3 bases from V and 10 bases from J, with 12 bases between. The DNA of the CDR3 is TGTGCCAGCAGCTTGGAGCGCCGGGGAGCTTTCTTT. Protein sequence: CASSLERRGAFF.